These 23 T cell receptor beta chains were sequenced from one sample in a study of cytomegalovirus exposure and HLA in healthy donors. This table comes from immunoSEQ multiplex PCR, and its TCRdb copy is limited to in-frame clones, with some not included. Of some 170,000 clones in the sample, around 87% were seen once. The material sequenced was PBMCs. The receptors here all came from a woman aged 25-40 years in good health and CMV-seronegative.

This clone has more than one count but fewer than ten. CDR3 sequence reads: CAISESRTGGNQPQHF. CDR3 DNA: TGTGCCATCAGTGAGTCTAGAACAGGGGGCAATCAGCCCCAGCATTTT. The chain carries TRBV10-3 and TRBJ1-5; TRBD1 aligns across 7 bases. Germline V CDR1 and CDR2: ENHRY, SYGVKD. The CDR3 consists of 16 residues. The junction had 4 bases not matched to a gene; V was cut back by 0 bases and J by 2 bases.

The table lists this clone with a count of one. This chain links TRBV11-2 with TRBJ2-7; D might be TRBD2 (5 bases). The germline V gene has CDR1 SGHAT and CDR2 FQNNGV. This CDR3 region has 14 residues. Trimming shortened V by 5 bases and J by 2 bases, and 13 bases separated the two germline ends. The CDR3 nucleotides read TGTGCCAGCAGCCCAAGGACTGGGACCTACGAGCAGTACTTC. This gives the protein CASSPRTGTYEQYF.

The gene calls are TRBV27 and TRBJ1-2; weak D call: TRBD1 (6 bases). V lost 6 bases to trimming and J lost 5 bases, with 22 bases between them. The CDR3 covers 16 residues. Looked up from germline, CDR1 is MNHEY and CDR2 is SMNVEV (reference sequence). The CDR3 loop is CASSPFLGGAGYGYTF. The CDR3 DNA reads as TGTGCCAGCAGCCCCTTTCTTGGGGGCGCCGGGTATGGCTACACCTTC.

The rearrangement joins TRBV4-3 to TRBJ2-3; no clear D gene. CDR1 is LGHNA, CDR2 YSLEER, per germline. Trimming removed 5 bases from V and 2 bases from J, with 8 bases in between. This CDR3 is 13 amino acids long. The CDR3 coding sequence is TGCGCCAGCAGCGACACAACCACAGATACGCAGTATTTT. Translating gives CASSDTTTDTQYF.

This chain connects TRBV6-6 to TRBJ1-3, with D possibly TRBD1 on 5 matching bases. V was trimmed by 4 bases and J by 8 bases, leaving 18 bases between them. The V gene's germline CDR1 is MNHNY and CDR2 SVGAGI (reference sequence). The CDR3 runs to 15 residues. Here the CDR3 reads CASSLLLLGLDTIYF. The CDR3 coding sequence is TGTGCCAGCAGTTTACTCCTCTTGGGGCTGGACACCATATATTTT.

This clone was counted once. The chain links TRBV23-1 to TRBJ2-7, with D possibly TRBD1 on 6 matching bases. TRBV23-1 is sorted into the ORF group, with uncertain function. This CDR3 comprises 16 residues. V shed 4 bases and J shed 0 bases, with 16 bases lying between them. CDR3 nucleotide sequence: TGCGCCAGCAGTCGGAACAGGGACCCTTCCTCCTACGAGCAGTACTTC. Protein: CASSRNRDPSSYEQYF.

This sequence joins TRBV4-3 and TRBJ1-6; D might be TRBD1 (6 bases). The germline V gene has CDR1 LGHNA and CDR2 YSLEER. The CDR3 contains 16 residues. Deletions cut 0 bases from V and 10 bases from J, with 16 bases between. The chain's CDR3 is CASSQDPGELGSPLHF. The CDR3 bases are TGCGCCAGCAGCCAAGACCCAGGGGAGCTAGGGTCACCCCTCCACTTT.

The V and J genes are TRBV25-1 and TRBJ2-7; no clear D gene. Germline V gene lookup returns CDR1 MGHDK and CDR2 SYGVNS. This CDR3 spans 14 amino acids. V lost 7 bases, J lost 2 bases, and 15 bases lay in between. CDR3: CASMSSQATYEQYF. The CDR3 coding sequence is TGTGCCAGCATGTCGTCTCAAGCGACCTACGAGCAGTACTTC.

This clone occurred once. The chain employs TRBV15 and TRBJ1-5; 7 nucleotides line up with TRBD1. Unmatched junction bases numbered 15, after V lost 0 bases and J lost 7 bases. The CDR3 runs 18 residues. Per the germline V gene, CDR1 is LNHNV and CDR2 is YYDKDF (reference sequence). The CDR3 DNA sequence: TGTGCCACCAGCAGAGATCGGGGAACAGGGGTTGGTGGACAGCCCCAGCATTTT. Amino acids: CATSRDRGTGVGGQPQHF.

The rearrangement uses TRBV7-9 and TRBJ2-5, with D unclear. The CDR3 runs 11 residues. Per the germline V gene, CDR1 is SEHNR and CDR2 is FQNEAQ (reference sequence). The germline V and J ends were trimmed by 4 bases and 5 bases, with 5 bases remaining between them. CDR3 nucleotide sequence: TGTGCCAGCAGCTCCGGGGAGACCCAGTACTTC. Encoded protein: CASSSGETQYF.

The V call is TRBV6-6, the J call TRBJ2-5; 11 nucleotides line up with TRBD1. Germline V gene lookup returns CDR1 MNHNY and CDR2 SVGAGI (reference sequence). This CDR3 contains 16 residues. V gave up 4 bases and J gave up 5 bases; unmatched junction bases: 9. The CDR3 region is CASSFPGQGAGETQYF. CDR3 in DNA: TGTGCCAGCAGTTTCCCCGGACAGGGGGCCGGGGAGACCCAGTACTTC.

The gene calls are TRBV7-9 and TRBJ1-4, with a weak D call TRBD1 (6 bases). V was clipped by 2 bases and J by 10 bases, with 17 bases between them. Germline V lookup: CDR1 SEHNR, CDR2 FQNEAQ (reference sequence). The CDR3 spans 15 residues. Written as DNA, the CDR3 is TGTGCCAGCAGCTTATTTGGGACAACGGATGGAAAACTGTTTTTT. This codes for CASSLFGTTDGKLFF.

CDR3 nucleotides: TGTGCCAGCAGTGAACCCAGTGCTCGGAACACTGAAGCTTTCTTT. It is translated as CASSEPSARNTEAFF. This rearrangement joins TRBV2 to TRBJ1-1; D not resolved. The germline CDR1 and CDR2 sequences are SNHLY and FYNNEI. The CDR3 runs 15 residues. Trimming took off 2 bases at V and 1 base at J, with 11 bases between the two ends.

V usage is TRBV27 and J usage is TRBJ2-7; a weak D match, TRBD2 (6 bases). There are 13 residues in the CDR3. Germline CDR1 and CDR2: MNHEY and SMNVEV (reference sequence). Trimming took off 3 bases at V and 3 bases at J, with 9 bases between the two ends. The CDR3 nucleotides are TGTGCCAGCAGTTTTTTGGGGGGCTACGAGCAGTACTTC. Its protein is CASSFLGGYEQYF.

This chain connects TRBV5-1 to TRBJ2-5; the match to TRBD2 covers 8 bases. Germline loops: CDR1 SGHRS, CDR2 YFSETQ. V lost 6 bases, J lost 7 bases, and 20 bases stayed unmatched. The CDR3 contains 17 residues. The CDR3 loop reads CASTQALAGLFSGTQYF. For the CDR3, the DNA is TGCGCCAGCACCCAGGCGTTAGCGGGGCTGTTTTCAGGGACCCAGTACTTC. The whole variable domain, filled in from reference TRBV5-1 and TRBJ2-5, reads KAGVTQTPRYLIKTRGQQVTLSCSPISGHRSVSWYQQTPGQGLQFLFEYFSETQRNKGNFPGRFSGRQFSNSRSEMNVSTLELGDSALYLCASTQALAGLFSGTQYFGPGTRLLVL.

The chain has TRBV7-6 and TRBJ2-5; 11 bases fit TRBD2. V trimming: 7 bases; J trimming: 4 bases; junction bases outside the gene matches: 8. The CDR3 is made up of 15 amino acids. Germline loops: CDR1 SGHVS, CDR2 FNYEAQ. CDR3 nucleotides: TGTGCCAGCATCCTCGGGACTAGCGGAGGAGAGACCCAGTACTTC. Its translation: CASILGTSGGETQYF.

The chain combines TRBV19 with TRBJ2-7; the D is unclear. CDR3 length equals 13 residues. Germline lookup yields CDR1 LNHDA and CDR2 SQIVND (reference sequence). Trimming stripped 5 bases from V and 5 bases from J, with 13 bases between. This CDR3 is CASSPFNVHEQYF. CDR3 in DNA: TGTGCCAGTAGTCCTTTTAATGTCCACGAGCAGTACTTC.

This chain uses TRBV27 with TRBJ2-1, with 11 bases matching TRBD2. CDR1 is MNHEY, CDR2 SMNVEV, per germline (reference sequence). Trimming removed 3 bases from V and 3 bases from J; junction bases left unmatched: 7. The CDR3 extends over 17 amino acids. The CDR3 spells CASSLTSGVFLYNEQFF. The CDR3 DNA reads as TGTGCCAGCAGTTTGACTAGCGGGGTCTTCCTCTACAATGAGCAGTTCTTC.

The V and J genes are TRBV19 and TRBJ2-7; tentative D call: TRBD2 (6 bases). The CDR3 is 15 amino acids. Germline lookup yields CDR1 LNHDA and CDR2 SQIVND (reference sequence). V gave up 3 bases and J gave up 3 bases, with 15 bases separating them. CDR3 in amino acids: CASSIAGFSVYEQYF. The CDR3, as DNA: TGTGCCAGTAGTATCGCGGGGTTTTCGGTCTACGAGCAGTACTTC.

The chain links TRBV27 to TRBJ2-7, with unresolved D. CDR1 is MNHEY, CDR2 SMNVEV, per germline (reference sequence). The CDR3 is 13 residues long. Trimming removed 2 bases at V and 2 bases at J, with 7 bases between. This CDR3 is CASSLRETYEQYF. The DNA of the CDR3 is TGTGCCAGCAGTTTAAGAGAAACCTACGAGCAGTACTTC.

This chain joins TRBV27 and TRBJ1-5, with 10 bases that match TRBD1. CDR1 and CDR2 from the germline V gene are MNHEY and SMNVEV (reference sequence). V lost 0 bases and J lost 7; bases outside the gene matches: 3. The CDR3 totals 15 residues. CDR3 nucleotide sequence: TGTGCCAGCAGTTTATCAGGGACAGGGGTCCAGCCCCAGCATTTT. Protein: CASSLSGTGVQPQHF.

The rearrangement uses TRBV19 and TRBJ2-7, with 8 bases matching TRBD2. CDR3 length: 15 residues. The V segment lost 6 bases and the J segment 1 base; nucleotides outside the gene matches: 8. Per germline, CDR1 LNHDA and CDR2 SQIVND (reference sequence). CDR3 nucleotides: TGTGCCAGTAGGTTCAGTAGCGGGGTTTCCTACGAGCAGTACTTC. Translation: CASRFSSGVSYEQYF.

The chain has TRBV6-5 and TRBJ1-2; D unclear. The CDR3 runs to 13 residues. V was shortened by 2 bases and J by 0 bases, with 4 bases between the two germline ends. CDR1 is MNHEY, CDR2 SVGAGI, per germline. As DNA, the CDR3 is TGTGCCAGCAGTTACCGGGCTAACTATGGCTACACCTTC. Its translation is CASSYRANYGYTF.